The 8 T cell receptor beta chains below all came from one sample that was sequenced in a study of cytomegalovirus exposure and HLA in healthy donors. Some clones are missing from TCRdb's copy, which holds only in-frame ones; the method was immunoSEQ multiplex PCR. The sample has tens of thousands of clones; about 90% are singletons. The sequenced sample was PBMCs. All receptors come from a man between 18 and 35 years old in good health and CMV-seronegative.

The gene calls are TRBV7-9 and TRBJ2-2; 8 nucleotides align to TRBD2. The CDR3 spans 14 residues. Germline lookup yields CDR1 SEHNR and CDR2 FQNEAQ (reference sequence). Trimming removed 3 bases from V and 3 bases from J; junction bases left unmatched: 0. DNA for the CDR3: TGTGCCAGCAGCTTCGGGGGGGACACCGGGGAGCTGTTTTTT. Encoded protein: CASSFGGDTGELFF.

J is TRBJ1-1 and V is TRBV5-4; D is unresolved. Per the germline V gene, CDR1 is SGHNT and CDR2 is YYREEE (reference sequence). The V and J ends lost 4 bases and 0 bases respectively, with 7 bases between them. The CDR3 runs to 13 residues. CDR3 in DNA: TGTGCCAGCAGCCTAGGAATGAACACTGAAGCTTTCTTT. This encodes CASSLGMNTEAFF.

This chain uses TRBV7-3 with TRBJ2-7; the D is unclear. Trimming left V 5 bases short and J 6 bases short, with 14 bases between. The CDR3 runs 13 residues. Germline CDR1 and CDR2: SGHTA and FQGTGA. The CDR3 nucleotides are TGTGCCAGCAGCATCCTCGAGGCGTCCGAGCAGTACTTC. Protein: CASSILEASEQYF.

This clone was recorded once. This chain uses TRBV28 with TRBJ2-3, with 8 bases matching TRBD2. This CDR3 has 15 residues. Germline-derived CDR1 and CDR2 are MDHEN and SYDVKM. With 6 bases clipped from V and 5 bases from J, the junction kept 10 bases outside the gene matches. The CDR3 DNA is TGTGCCAGCAGCTCCCCGGGACTAGTAGGAGATACGCAGTATTTT. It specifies CASSSPGLVGDTQYF.

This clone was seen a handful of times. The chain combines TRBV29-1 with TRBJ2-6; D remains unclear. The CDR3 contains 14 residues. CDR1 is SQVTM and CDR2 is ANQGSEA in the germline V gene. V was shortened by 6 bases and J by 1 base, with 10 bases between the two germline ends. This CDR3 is CSVRARSGANVLTF. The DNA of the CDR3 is TGCAGCGTGCGAGCTCGGTCTGGGGCCAACGTCCTGACTTTC.

This CDR3 reads CASRRGTETGELFF. CDR3 coding DNA: TGTGCCAGCAGGCGGGGCACGGAAACCGGGGAGCTGTTTTTT. The chain combines TRBV11-1 with TRBJ2-2; D perhaps matches TRBD2 (6 bases). CDR1 SGHAT and CDR2 FQDESV come from the germline V gene (reference sequence). This CDR3 has 14 residues. Trimming removed 6 bases from V and 5 bases from J, with 13 bases in between.

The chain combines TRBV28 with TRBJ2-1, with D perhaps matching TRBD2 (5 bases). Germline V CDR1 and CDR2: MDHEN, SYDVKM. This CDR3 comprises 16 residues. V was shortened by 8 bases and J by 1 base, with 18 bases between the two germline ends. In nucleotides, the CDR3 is TGTGCCAGCCCTAAACTAGGGAGATGGTCCTACAATGAGCAGTTCTTC. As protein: CASPKLGRWSYNEQFF.

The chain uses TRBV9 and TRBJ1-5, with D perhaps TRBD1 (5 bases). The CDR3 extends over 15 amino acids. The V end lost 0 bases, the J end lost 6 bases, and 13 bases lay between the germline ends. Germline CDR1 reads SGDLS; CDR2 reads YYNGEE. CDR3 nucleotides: TGTGCCAGCAGCGTAGCGGGGGATGGGTTTCAGCCCCAGCATTTT. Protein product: CASSVAGDGFQPQHF.